A single sample gave rise to the 32 T cell receptor beta chains below, sequenced in a study of cytomegalovirus exposure and HLA in healthy donors. The study ran its PCR with 60 Vbeta and 13 Jbeta primers. Clones were read by immunoSEQ multiplex PCR, and TCRdb kept only the in-frame ones, dropping some. The repertoire holds roughly 230,000 clones, with approximately 78% as singletons. Sequenced input: PBMCs. These receptors were obtained from a boy aged 5-17 years in good health and CMV-seronegative.

The rearrangement joins TRBV6-1 to TRBJ1-1; 8 nucleotides align to TRBD1. The CDR3 is 15 residues long. V was pared by 3 bases and J by 1 base, with 4 bases of the junction left unmatched. Germline assignment: CDR1 MNHNS and CDR2 SASEGT. The CDR3 bases are TGTGCCAGCAGTGATCAGGGGGCTACGAACACTGAAGCTTTCTTT. Amino acid sequence: CASSDQGATNTEAFF.

The chain has TRBV20-1 and TRBJ1-3; tentative D call: TRBD1 (6 bases). The CDR3 sequence is 11 residues long. V lost 5 bases, J lost 16 bases, and 18 bases lay in between. Germline CDR1 and CDR2: DFQATT and SNEGSKA (reference sequence). CDR3 residues: CSARTVRSDYF. The CDR3 DNA reads TGCAGTGCTCGGACAGTCAGAAGTGATTATTTT.

This sequence joins TRBV4-1 and TRBJ1-2, with 7 positions matching TRBD1. This CDR3 comprises 15 residues. The V segment lost 5 bases and the J segment 0 bases; nucleotides outside the gene matches: 6. Germline V gene sequence: CDR1 MGHRA, CDR2 YSYEKL. CDR3 loop: CASSFGTVANYGYTF. Written as DNA, the CDR3 is TGCGCCAGCAGCTTTGGGACAGTCGCTAACTATGGCTACACCTTC.

This rearrangement joins TRBV23-1 to TRBJ2-7; 7 bases are a match to TRBD2. TRBV23-1 qualifies as an ORF whose function is uncertain. Unmatched junction bases numbered 8, after V lost 6 bases and J lost 0 bases. CDR3 length: 15 amino acids. The CDR3 loop is CASSPGGGSSYEQYF. The DNA of the CDR3 is TGCGCCAGCAGCCCTGGTGGCGGGAGCTCCTACGAGCAGTACTTC.

The chain joins TRBV10-3 to TRBJ2-2, with TRBD2 identical over 8 bases. CDR1 is ENHRY and CDR2 is SYGVKD in the germline V gene. The CDR3 totals 17 residues. The junction had 10 bases not matched to a gene; V was cut back by 3 bases and J by 4 bases. CDR3: CAISDPVKRGSTGELFF. CDR3 nucleotides: TGTGCCATCAGTGATCCCGTAAAGCGGGGGAGCACCGGGGAGCTGTTTTTT.

The J gene is TRBJ2-7, the V gene TRBV2; the D gene is possibly TRBD1 (6 bases). V lost 2 bases to trimming and J lost 1 base, with 9 bases between them. The V gene's germline CDR1 is SNHLY and CDR2 FYNNEI. The CDR3 totals 14 residues. The CDR3 spells CASSEQGISYEQYF. In DNA form, the CDR3 reads TGTGCCAGCAGTGAACAGGGGATATCCTACGAGCAGTACTTC.

Many counts were recorded for this clone. The chain couples TRBV5-1 to TRBJ1-1; D remains ambiguous. This CDR3 region has 13 residues. The V gene's germline CDR1 is SGHRS and CDR2 YFSETQ. Trimming left V 1 base short and J 2 bases short, with 6 bases between. The CDR3 region has the DNA TGCGCCAGCAGCTTGCCTAGCAACACTGAAGCTTTCTTT. This gives the protein CASSLPSNTEAFF.

This sequence joins TRBV7-9 and TRBJ1-2; 7 nucleotides line up with TRBD1. V shed 5 bases and J 3 bases; nucleotides not matched to a gene: 3. Per germline, CDR1 SEHNR and CDR2 FQNEAQ (reference sequence). The CDR3 spans 13 residues. CDR3 loop: CASSPTGDYGYTF. The DNA for the CDR3 is TGTGCCAGCAGCCCCACAGGGGACTATGGCTACACCTTC.

V usage is TRBV6-4 and J usage is TRBJ1-2; 8 nucleotides align to TRBD1. Germline CDR1 is MRHNA and CDR2 is SNTAGT. The junction had 8 bases not matched to a gene; V was cut back by 10 bases and J by 4 bases. This CDR3 comprises 13 residues. CDR3: CATGQGPAYGYTF. CDR3 sequence (DNA): TGTGCCACAGGACAGGGACCTGCCTATGGCTACACCTTC.

The genes are TRBV5-4 and TRBJ2-6; 9 bases align to TRBD1. Looked up from germline, CDR1 is SGHNT and CDR2 is YYREEE (reference sequence). The CDR3 has 18 amino acids. J gave up 2 bases and V 2 bases, and 8 bases lay outside the gene matches. CDR3 protein: CASSLPGQGMAGANVLTF. The CDR3 bases are TGTGCCAGCAGCTTACCGGGACAGGGAATGGCTGGGGCCAACGTCCTGACTTTC.

This clone occurred a few times. The chain joins TRBV4-2 to TRBJ2-1, with 12 bases aligning to TRBD2. V lost 4 bases, J lost 7 bases, and 5 bases stayed unmatched. The CDR3 consists of 15 residues. Germline V gene data show CDR1 as LGHNA and CDR2 as YNFKEQ. CDR3 amino acids: CASSRRLAGVNEQFF. CDR3 bases: TGTGCCAGCAGCCGCCGACTAGCGGGAGTGAATGAGCAGTTCTTC.

This clone was picked up a small number of times. CDR3 in amino acids: CSGYRGLVYGYTF. The CDR3 DNA is TGCAGCGGTTACAGGGGGCTCGTCTATGGCTACACCTTC. This chain links TRBV29-1 with TRBJ1-2; 9 nucleotides agree with TRBD1. The CDR3 runs 13 residues. Germline V gene data show CDR1 as SQVTM and CDR2 as ANQGSEA. V lost 7 bases and J lost 4; bases outside the gene matches: 7.

This chain links TRBV14 with TRBJ1-1, with D perhaps TRBD1 (6 bases). This CDR3 is built from 19 residues. CDR1 SGHDN and CDR2 FVKESK come from the germline V gene. The germline V and J ends were trimmed by 0 bases and 0 bases, with 20 bases remaining between them. CDR3 coding DNA: TGTGCCAGCAGCCAAGATTTCATGCATTGGGACAACTTGAACACTGAAGCTTTCTTT. Residues: CASSQDFMHWDNLNTEAFF.

V usage is TRBV5-4 and J usage is TRBJ2-5, with TRBD2 identical over 10 bases. This CDR3 is built from 17 residues. J was trimmed by 2 bases and V by 4 bases; bases with no gene match: 11. CDR1 and CDR2 (germline): SGHNT, YYREEE (reference sequence). The CDR3 here is CASSPRAAGGTQETQYF. The DNA for the CDR3 is TGTGCCAGCAGCCCCCGGGCAGCGGGGGGGACTCAAGAGACCCAGTACTTC.

Details on this clone: Other nucleotide sequences from this sample produce the same CDR3. The chain employs TRBV19 and TRBJ1-5, with a weak D call TRBD1 (5 bases). Per germline, CDR1 LNHDA and CDR2 SQIVND (reference sequence). The CDR3 is made up of 14 amino acids. The germline V and J ends were trimmed by 3 bases and 6 bases, with 12 bases remaining between them. The CDR3, as DNA: TGTGCCAGTAGTATTGGGCAGGGAGGTCAGCCCCAGCATTTT. Translating gives CASSIGQGGQPQHF.

This chain joins TRBV5-3 and TRBJ1-4; D uncertain. TRBV5-3 falls under the ORF class, with uncertain function. V was pared by 2 bases and J by 8 bases, with 13 bases between. The CDR3 totals 14 residues. In DNA, the CDR3 is TGTGCCAGAAGCTTACCGGGGTTTAGGGAAAAACTGTTTTTT. Amino acid sequence: CARSLPGFREKLFF.

This chain uses TRBV2 with TRBJ1-6; D call uncertain. Germline V lookup: CDR1 SNHLY, CDR2 FYNNEI. V gave up 1 base and J gave up 0 bases, with 22 bases separating them. The CDR3 covers 21 residues. For the CDR3, the DNA is TGTGCCAGCAGTGAAGTCCCCCCTCCAGGCACCCTAAGCTCCTATAATTCACCCCTCCACTTT. Protein product: CASSEVPPPGTLSSYNSPLHF. Supplemented by reference TRBV2 and TRBJ1-6, the full variable domain reads EPEVTQTPSHQVTQMGQEVILRCVPISNHLYFYWYRQILGQKVEFLVSFYNNEISEKSEIFDDQFSVERPDGSNFTLKIRSTKLEDSAMYFCASSEVPPPGTLSSYNSPLHFGNGTRLTVT.

The chain links TRBV7-9 to TRBJ1-1; D may be TRBD1 (5 bases). V lost 0 bases, J lost 7 bases, and 12 bases lay in between. CDR3 length: 14 amino acids. The germline gives CDR1 SEHNR, CDR2 FQNEAQ (reference sequence). The CDR3 loop reads CASSLAQGRDEAFF. Here the CDR3 DNA reads TGTGCCAGCAGCTTAGCTCAGGGAAGGGATGAAGCTTTCTTT.

V usage is TRBV6-4 and J usage is TRBJ1-1; D not certain. The CDR3 is 15 amino acids. The V gene's germline CDR1 is MRHNA and CDR2 SNTAGT. The germline V and J ends were trimmed by 5 bases and 7 bases, with 20 bases remaining between them. This CDR3 reads CASSLRSEGLGEAFF. In DNA form, the CDR3 reads TGTGCCAGCAGTCTCAGATCGGAGGGTCTTGGTGAAGCTTTCTTT.

This clone showed up just a few times. The chain joins TRBV9 to TRBJ2-7; 9 nucleotides match TRBD2. The CDR3 has 16 residues. Unmatched junction bases numbered 11, after V lost 5 bases and J lost 2 bases. CDR1 and CDR2 from the germline V gene are SGDLS and YYNGEE. CDR3 protein: CASSRTRSGGTYEQYF. CDR3 sequence (DNA): TGTGCCAGCAGTCGCACCAGAAGCGGGGGGACCTACGAGCAGTACTTC.

Only one count was recorded for this clone. The chain uses TRBV7-9 and TRBJ2-5; D gene ambiguous. The CDR3 loop spans 16 amino acids. Trimming pared 3 bases from V and 0 bases from J, leaving 14 bases between. Germline V CDR1 and CDR2: SEHNR, FQNEAQ (reference sequence). CDR3 loop: CASSFQPLRYQETQYF. Here the CDR3 DNA reads TGTGCCAGCAGCTTCCAGCCCCTCAGGTACCAAGAGACCCAGTACTTC.

The gene calls are TRBV10-3 and TRBJ1-1, with D possibly being TRBD1 (5 bases). The CDR3 has 15 amino acids. Deletions cut 0 bases from V and 7 bases from J, with 15 bases between. Germline loops: CDR1 ENHRY, CDR2 SYGVKD. CDR3 sequence: CAISESAGRADEAFF. The CDR3, as DNA: TGTGCCATCAGTGAGTCAGCGGGCAGGGCCGATGAAGCTTTCTTT.

The gene calls are TRBV5-1 and TRBJ2-7, with 7 bases that match TRBD1. The germline gives CDR1 SGHRS, CDR2 YFSETQ. This CDR3 contains 16 residues. Trimming removed 0 bases from V and 3 bases from J; junction bases left unmatched: 9. In DNA, the CDR3 is TGCGCCAGCAGCTTGGTCTACGGGACAGAGTACTACGAGCAGTACTTC. It yields the protein CASSLVYGTEYYEQYF.

This chain joins TRBV11-3 and TRBJ2-1; perhaps TRBD2 as D (6 bases). CDR3 length equals 12 residues. The V gene lost 6 bases and the J gene lost 15 bases, with 18 bases spanning the gap. Germline CDR1 and CDR2: SGHNT and YENEEA. The CDR3 DNA reads as TGTGCCAGCAGTCCTTCGGGGGATTGGCTGTTCTTC. Translation gives CASSPSGDWLFF.

The chain has TRBV5-1 and TRBJ2-1; D might be TRBD2 (6 bases). The germline gives CDR1 SGHRS, CDR2 YFSETQ. The CDR3 extends over 15 amino acids. Trimming took 0 bases from V and 9 from J, leaving 16 bases between them. The CDR3 region is CASSLGAGGKAEQFF. CDR3 sequence (DNA): TGCGCCAGCAGCTTGGGAGCGGGTGGGAAAGCTGAGCAGTTCTTC.

The V gene is TRBV4-1, the J gene TRBJ2-5, with 8 bases lining up with TRBD2. The assigned J gene may be wrong: the sequence end matches TRBJ2-7 better. CDR3 length: 14 residues. The germline V gene encodes CDR1 MGHRA and CDR2 YSYEKL. CDR3 protein: CASRAAGVVNEQYF. The CDR3 bases are TGCGCCAGCAGAGCAGCGGGAGTGGTGAACGAGCAGTACTTC.

The chain has TRBV5-1 and TRBJ2-1, with 13 bases lining up with TRBD2. There are 15 residues in the CDR3. Germline trimming cut 4 bases from V and 5 bases from J; bases unmatched to any gene: 3. CDR1 SGHRS and CDR2 YFSETQ come from the germline V gene. The CDR3 sequence: CASSGLAGDNNEQFF. The DNA of the CDR3 is TGCGCCAGCAGCGGACTAGCGGGGGATAACAATGAGCAGTTCTTC.

V gene TRBV19 combines with J gene TRBJ2-4; 10 bases map to TRBD1. This CDR3 region has 17 residues. The V segment lost 5 bases and the J segment 5 bases; nucleotides outside the gene matches: 12. Germline CDR1 LNHDA, CDR2 SQIVND (reference sequence). CDR3 protein: CASSGFPGTGVENIQYF. The CDR3 DNA is TGTGCCAGTAGTGGTTTCCCCGGGACAGGGGTAGAAAACATTCAGTACTTC.

The V call is TRBV7-2, the J call TRBJ2-4; the D is unclear. Germline V gene sequence: CDR1 SGHTA, CDR2 FQGNSA. This CDR3 region has 13 residues. Between the trimmed V and J ends, which lost 5 bases and 1 base, there was a span of 6 bases. CDR3 protein: CASSPSAKNIQYF. DNA of the CDR3: TGTGCCAGCAGCCCCTCGGCCAAAAACATTCAGTACTTC.

This sequence joins TRBV18 and TRBJ2-5, with D possibly matching TRBD2 (6 bases). The CDR3 extends over 13 amino acids. Trimming removed 5 bases at V and 1 base at J, with 8 bases between. Per germline, CDR1 KGHSH and CDR2 LQKENI. The CDR3, as DNA: TGTGCCAGCTCATCGGGAGTCCAAGAGACCCAGTACTTC. Translating gives CASSSGVQETQYF.

The rearrangement uses TRBV11-2 and TRBJ1-3, with D perhaps TRBD1 (5 bases). V shed 5 bases and J shed 2 bases, with 10 bases lying between them. The CDR3 consists of 14 residues. From germline, CDR1 is SGHAT and CDR2 FQNNGV. The CDR3 bases are TGTGCCAGCAGCCCCGGGACTGCTGGAAACACCATATATTTT. Encoded protein: CASSPGTAGNTIYF.

The rearrangement links TRBV6-1 to TRBJ1-4, with TRBD1 matching 8 bases. J lost 6 bases, V lost 5 bases, and 8 bases had no gene match. Looked up from germline, CDR1 is MNHNS and CDR2 is SASEGT. The CDR3 has 15 amino acids. The CDR3 coding sequence is TGTGCCAGCAGTTCACCGGGACAGGCAGATGAAAAACTGTTTTTT. It translates to CASSSPGQADEKLFF.